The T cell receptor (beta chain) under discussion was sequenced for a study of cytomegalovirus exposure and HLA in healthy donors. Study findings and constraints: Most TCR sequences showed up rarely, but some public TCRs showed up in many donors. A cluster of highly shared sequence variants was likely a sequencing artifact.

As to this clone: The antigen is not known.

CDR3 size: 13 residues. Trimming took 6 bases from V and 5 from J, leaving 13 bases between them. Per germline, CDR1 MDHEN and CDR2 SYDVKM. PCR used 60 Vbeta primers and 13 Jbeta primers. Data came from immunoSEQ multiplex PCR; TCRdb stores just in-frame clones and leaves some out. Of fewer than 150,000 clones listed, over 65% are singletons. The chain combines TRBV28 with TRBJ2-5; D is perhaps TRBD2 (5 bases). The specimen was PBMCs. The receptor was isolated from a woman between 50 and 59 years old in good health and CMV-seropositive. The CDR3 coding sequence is TGTGCCAGCAGCAAACTAGAGTTGGAGACCCAGTACTTC. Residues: CASSKLELETQYF.